This entry is about one T cell receptor (beta chain). Its antigen is unknown. This entry belongs to a study of beta chain features in type 1 diabetes. Broader study findings: Shorter TCRB CDR3s, moderately but significantly so, were found in Type 1 diabetes patients in all four CD4+ subsets. With patients and controls alike, PCR might favor shorter templates to an equal degree.

Sequencing targeted expressed TCRB transcripts, as all isolated RNA had been reverse transcribed. The table came from immunoSEQ multiplex PCR; TCRdb's copy has only in-frame clones and leaves some out. The repertoire holds 300,000 to 350,000 clones, with 13% as singletons. This CDR3 comprises 16 residues. Germline V CDR1 and CDR2: SNHLY, FYNNEI. V shed 5 bases, J shed 7 bases, and the junction held 8 bases outside the gene matches. The gene calls are TRBV2 and TRBJ2-3, with TRBD2 identical over 14 bases. The receptor comes from a woman in her late teens or twenties with type 1 diabetes. Input material: naive CD4+ T cells from blood. CDR3 sequence (DNA): TGTGCCAGCAGTTACGGGACTAGCGGGAGTCGCTATACGCAGTATTTT. Protein: CASSYGTSGSRYTQYF. Full variable domain (missing parts from reference TRBV2 and TRBJ2-3): EPEVTQTPSHQVTQMGQEVILRCVPISNHLYFYWYRQILGQKVEFLVSFYNNEISEKSEIFDDQFSVERPDGSNFTLKIRSTKLEDSAMYFCASSYGTSGSRYTQYFGPGTRLTVL.